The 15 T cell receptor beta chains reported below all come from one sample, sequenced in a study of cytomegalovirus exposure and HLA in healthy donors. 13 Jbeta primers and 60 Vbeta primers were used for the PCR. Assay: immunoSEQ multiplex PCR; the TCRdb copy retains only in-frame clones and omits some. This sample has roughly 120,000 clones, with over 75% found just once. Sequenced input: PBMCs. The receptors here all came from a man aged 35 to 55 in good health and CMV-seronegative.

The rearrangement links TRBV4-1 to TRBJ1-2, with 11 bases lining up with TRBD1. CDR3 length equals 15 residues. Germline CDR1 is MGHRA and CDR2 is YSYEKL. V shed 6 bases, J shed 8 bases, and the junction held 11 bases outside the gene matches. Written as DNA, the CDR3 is TGCGCCAGCAGTCCCACGGGACAGGGGGTAACCGGCTACACCTTC. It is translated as CASSPTGQGVTGYTF.

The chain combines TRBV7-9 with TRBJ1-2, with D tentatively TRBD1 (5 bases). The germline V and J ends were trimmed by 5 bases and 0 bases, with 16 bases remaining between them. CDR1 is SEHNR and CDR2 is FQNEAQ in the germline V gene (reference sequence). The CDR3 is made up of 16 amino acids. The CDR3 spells CASSPQGVQTNYGYTF. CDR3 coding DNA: TGTGCCAGCAGCCCGCAAGGGGTCCAGACTAACTATGGCTACACCTTC.

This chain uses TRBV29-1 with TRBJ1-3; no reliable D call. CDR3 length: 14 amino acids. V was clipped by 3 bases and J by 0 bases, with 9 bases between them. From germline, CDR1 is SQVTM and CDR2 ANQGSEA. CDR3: CSVEEGSSGNTIYF. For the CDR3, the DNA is TGCAGCGTTGAGGAGGGAAGCTCTGGAAACACCATATATTTT.

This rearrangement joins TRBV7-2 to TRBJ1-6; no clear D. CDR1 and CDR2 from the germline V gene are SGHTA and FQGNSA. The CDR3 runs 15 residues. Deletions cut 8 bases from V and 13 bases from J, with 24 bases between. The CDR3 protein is CASGIQSSGNWPLHF. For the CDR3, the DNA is TGTGCCAGCGGAATACAGTCGTCGGGGAATTGGCCCCTCCACTTT. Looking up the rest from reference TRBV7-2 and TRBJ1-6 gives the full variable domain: GAGVSQSPSNKVTEKGKDVELRCDPISGHTALYWYRQSLGQGLEFLIYFQGNSAPDKSGLPSDRFSAERTGGSVSTLTIQRTQQEDSAVYLCASGIQSSGNWPLHFGNGTRLTVT.

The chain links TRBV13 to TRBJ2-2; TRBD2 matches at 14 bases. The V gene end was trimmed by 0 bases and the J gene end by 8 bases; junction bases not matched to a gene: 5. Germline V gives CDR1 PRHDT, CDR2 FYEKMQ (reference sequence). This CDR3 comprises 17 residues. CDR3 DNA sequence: TGTGCCAGCAGCTTAGGAGGACTAGCGGGGGGCCCAGGGGAGCTGTTTTTT. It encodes CASSLGGLAGGPGELFF.

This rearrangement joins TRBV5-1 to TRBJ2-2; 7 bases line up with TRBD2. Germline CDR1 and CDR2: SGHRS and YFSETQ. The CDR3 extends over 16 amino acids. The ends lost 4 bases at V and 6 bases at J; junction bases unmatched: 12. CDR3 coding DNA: TGCGCCAGCAGCCCGGGACTAACGACGTACCCCGGGGAGCTGTTTTTT. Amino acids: CASSPGLTTYPGELFF.

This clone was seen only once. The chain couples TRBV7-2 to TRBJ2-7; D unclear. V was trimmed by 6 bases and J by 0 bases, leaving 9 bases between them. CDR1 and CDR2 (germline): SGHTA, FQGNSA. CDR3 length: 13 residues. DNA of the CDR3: TGTGCCAGCAGGCTCGGTGTCTCCTACGAGCAGTACTTC. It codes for CASRLGVSYEQYF.

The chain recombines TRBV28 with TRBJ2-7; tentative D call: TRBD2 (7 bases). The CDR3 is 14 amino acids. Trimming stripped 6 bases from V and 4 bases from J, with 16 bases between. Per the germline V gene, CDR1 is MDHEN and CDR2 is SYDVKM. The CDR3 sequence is CASSLGGGPYEQYF. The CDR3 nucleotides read TGTGCCAGCAGCCTAGGGGGGGGGCCTTACGAGCAGTACTTC.

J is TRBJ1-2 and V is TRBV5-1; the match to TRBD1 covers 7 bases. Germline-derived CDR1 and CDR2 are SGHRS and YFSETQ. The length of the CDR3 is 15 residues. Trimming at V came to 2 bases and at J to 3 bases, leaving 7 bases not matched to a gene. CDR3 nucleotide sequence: TGCGCCAGCAGCTTAGGACAGGTCGTCGACTATGGCTACACCTTC. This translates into CASSLGQVVDYGYTF.

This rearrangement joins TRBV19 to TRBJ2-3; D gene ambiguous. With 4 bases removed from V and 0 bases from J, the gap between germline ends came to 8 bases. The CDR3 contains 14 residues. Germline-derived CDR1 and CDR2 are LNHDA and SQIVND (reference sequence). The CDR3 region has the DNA TGTGCCAGTAGTACCCAGACTAGCACAGATACGCAGTATTTT. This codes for CASSTQTSTDTQYF.

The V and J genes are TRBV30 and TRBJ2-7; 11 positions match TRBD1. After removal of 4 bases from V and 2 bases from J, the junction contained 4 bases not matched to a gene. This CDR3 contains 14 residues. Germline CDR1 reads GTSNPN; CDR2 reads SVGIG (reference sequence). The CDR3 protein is CAWKGQGGTYEQYF. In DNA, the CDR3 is TGTGCCTGGAAGGGACAGGGGGGCACCTACGAGCAGTACTTC.

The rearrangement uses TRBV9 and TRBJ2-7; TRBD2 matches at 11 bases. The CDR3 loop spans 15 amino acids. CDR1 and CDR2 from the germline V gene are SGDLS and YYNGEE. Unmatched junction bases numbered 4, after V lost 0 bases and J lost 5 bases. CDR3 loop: CASSVASSGGNEQYF. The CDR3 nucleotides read TGTGCCAGCAGCGTAGCTTCTAGCGGGGGGAACGAGCAGTACTTC. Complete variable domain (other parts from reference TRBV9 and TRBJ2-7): DSGVTQTPKHLITATGQRVTLRCSPRSGDLSVYWYQQSLDQGLQFLIQYYNGEERAKGNILERFSAQQFPDLHSELNLSSLELGDSALYFCASSVASSGGNEQYFGPGTRLTVT.

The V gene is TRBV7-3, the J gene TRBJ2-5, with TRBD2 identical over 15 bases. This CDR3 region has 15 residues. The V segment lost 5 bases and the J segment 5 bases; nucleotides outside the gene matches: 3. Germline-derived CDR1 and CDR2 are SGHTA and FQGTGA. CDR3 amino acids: CASSTGTSGGETQYF. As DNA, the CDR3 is TGTGCCAGCAGCACCGGGACTAGCGGGGGGGAGACCCAGTACTTC.

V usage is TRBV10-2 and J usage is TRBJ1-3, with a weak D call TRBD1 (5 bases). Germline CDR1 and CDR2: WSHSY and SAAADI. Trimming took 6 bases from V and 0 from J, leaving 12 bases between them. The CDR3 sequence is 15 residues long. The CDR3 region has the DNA TGCGCCAGCAGCCTCCAGGGCCACTCTGGAAACACCATATATTTT. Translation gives CASSLQGHSGNTIYF.

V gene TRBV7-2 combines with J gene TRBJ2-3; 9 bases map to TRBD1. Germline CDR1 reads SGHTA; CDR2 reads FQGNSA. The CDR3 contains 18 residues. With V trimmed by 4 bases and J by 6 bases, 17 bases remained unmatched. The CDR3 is CASSSTGTGRVLRDTQYF. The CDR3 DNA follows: TGTGCCAGCAGCTCAACCGGGACAGGGAGGGTTTTACGGGATACGCAGTATTTT.